Below are 24 T cell receptor beta chains sequenced from a single sample in a study of blood T cell repertoires in COVID-19. Sequencing was performed with immunoSEQ multiplex PCR; in TCRdb, only in-frame clones are kept and a portion is missing. The sample gives roughly 150,000 clones, 80% to 90% of which show up once; roughly 15% is in the top ten. The sequenced material came from peripheral blood. These receptors were obtained from a woman aged 40-49 years with acute or convalescent COVID-19.

The chain recombines TRBV3-1 (or the pseudogene TRBV3-2) with TRBJ2-1; TRBD2 agrees at 9 bases. CDR3 size: 17 residues. The V gene end was trimmed by 4 bases and the J gene end by 4 bases; junction bases not matched to a gene: 11. In germline, CDR1 is LGHDT, CDR2 YNNKEL (reference sequence). CDR3 nucleotide sequence: TGTGCCAGCAGCCTAAGAAGGAGCGGGAGGACATACAATGAGCAGTTCTTC. Translated: CASSLRRSGRTYNEQFF.

The V gene is TRBV19, the J gene TRBJ2-2; TRBD2 aligns across 7 bases. Trimming at V came to 8 bases and at J to 0 bases, leaving 6 bases not matched to a gene. In germline, CDR1 is LNHDA, CDR2 SQIVND (reference sequence). The CDR3 length is 15 residues. The DNA for the CDR3 is TGTGCCAGTTTCCCGGGACTATCGAACACCGGGGAGCTGTTTTTT. This codes for CASFPGLSNTGELFF.

The chain couples TRBV7-8 to TRBJ2-1; 8 nucleotides match TRBD2. CDR1 is SGHVS, CDR2 FQNEAQ, per germline. This CDR3 is built from 16 residues. The junction had 6 bases not matched to a gene; V was cut back by 5 bases and J by 0 bases. In nucleotides, the CDR3 is TGTGCCAGCAGCCCAACCGGGACTAGCTCCTACAATGAGCAGTTCTTC. This gives the protein CASSPTGTSSYNEQFF.

The chain is built from TRBV4-2 and TRBJ1-1, with D uncertain. In germline, CDR1 is LGHNA, CDR2 YNFKEQ. The CDR3 consists of 16 residues. Trimming removed 0 bases from V and 5 bases from J, with 16 bases in between. The CDR3 region has the DNA TGTGCCAGCAGCCAAGATGCGGGGAAGTCTGCTACTGAAGCTTTCTTT. Translated, it gives CASSQDAGKSATEAFF.

The rearrangement links TRBV5-5 to TRBJ1-4, with 7 bases lining up with TRBD1. With V trimmed by 4 bases and J by 7 bases, 4 bases remained unmatched. Germline V gene lookup returns CDR1 SGHKS and CDR2 YYEKEE (reference sequence). The CDR3 has 13 amino acids. This CDR3 is CASSRGQLEKLFF. The CDR3 nucleotides are TGTGCCAGCAGCCGGGGACAGCTTGAAAAACTGTTTTTT.

V gene TRBV7-6 combines with J gene TRBJ2-7; 8 bases map to TRBD1. The CDR3 contains 15 residues. Germline CDR1 and CDR2: SGHVS and FNYEAQ. The junction had 9 bases not matched to a gene; V was cut back by 1 base and J by 7 bases. DNA of the CDR3: TGTGCCAGCAGCTTAGATCGGACAGGGTCAGGAGAGCAGTACTTC. This gives the protein CASSLDRTGSGEQYF.

In regard to this clone: The sample contains more than one DNA sequence encoding this CDR3. The chain is built from TRBV5-1 and TRBJ1-5; no firm D call. The germline V gene encodes CDR1 SGHRS and CDR2 YFSETQ. This CDR3 spans 13 amino acids. V was clipped by 0 bases and J by 7 bases, with 8 bases between them. The DNA for the CDR3 is TGCGCCAGCAGCTTGGATCCGGGGCAGCCCCAGCATTTT. This sequence encodes CASSLDPGQPQHF.

J is TRBJ2-2 and V is TRBV5-5; TRBD2 might be the D (6 bases). V shed 2 bases and J shed 2 bases, with 10 bases lying between them. This CDR3 contains 15 residues. The germline V gene has CDR1 SGHKS and CDR2 YYEKEE (reference sequence). The CDR3 DNA sequence: TGTGCCAGCAGCTTCGGGGGTTCAAACACCGGGGAGCTGTTTTTT. Amino acid sequence: CASSFGGSNTGELFF. Full variable domain (outside the CDR3, taken from reference TRBV5-5 and TRBJ2-2): DAGVTQSPTHLIKTRGQQVTLRCSPISGHKSVSWYQQVLGQGPQFIFQYYEKEERGRGNFPDRFSARQFPNYSSELNVNALLLGDSALYLCASSFGGSNTGELFFGEGSRLTVL.

The genes are TRBV6-5 and TRBJ1-1; TRBD1 might be the D (6 bases). V shed 11 bases and J shed 1 base, with 14 bases lying between them. This CDR3 has 13 residues. In germline, CDR1 is MNHEY, CDR2 SVGAGI. The CDR3 nucleotides read TGTGCCCCTGGGGGACACCGGAACACTGAAGCTTTCTTT. Translating gives CAPGGHRNTEAFF.

This clone was recorded a few times. The chain couples TRBV12-3 or TRBV12-4 to TRBJ1-1; D is unclear. This CDR3 is 13 amino acids long. V lost 7 bases and J lost 0, with 9 bases in between. CDR3 DNA sequence: TGTGCCAGCACCGGTACCATGAACACTGAAGCTTTCTTT. Protein sequence: CASTGTMNTEAFF.

This clone was counted once. The chain employs TRBV7-9 and TRBJ1-6; D is ambiguous. Trimming took 7 bases from V and 7 from J, leaving 11 bases between them. The CDR3 has 13 amino acids. Germline lookup yields CDR1 SEHNR and CDR2 FQNEAQ (reference sequence). CDR3 DNA sequence: TGTGCCAGCACTGGCCCAGTAAATTCACCCCTCCACTTT. As protein: CASTGPVNSPLHF.

The chain combines TRBV27 with TRBJ1-5; 10 bases fit TRBD1. There are 12 residues in the CDR3. The J segment lost 6 bases and the V segment lost 9 bases, leaving 2 bases of the junction unmatched. CDR1 is MNHEY and CDR2 is SMNVEV in the germline V gene (reference sequence). The CDR3 DNA reads TGTGCCAGGGACAGGGGGACTCAGCCCCAGCATTTT. Translating gives CARDRGTQPQHF.

The chain couples TRBV12-3 or TRBV12-4 to TRBJ2-2; D ambiguous. This CDR3 has 13 amino acids. The V and J ends lost 2 bases and 7 bases respectively, with 8 bases between them. CDR3 coding DNA: TGTGCCAGCAGTTTATTGCAGTACGGGGAGCTGTTTTTT. As protein: CASSLLQYGELFF.

The V call is TRBV30, the J call TRBJ1-2; D is unresolved. The V gene's germline CDR1 is GTSNPN and CDR2 SVGIG (reference sequence). Trimming left V 6 bases short and J 1 base short, with 3 bases between. The CDR3 runs 10 residues. The DNA of the CDR3 is TGTGCCTGTTATAACTATGGCTACACCTTC. Translation: CACYNYGYTF.

The rearrangement joins TRBV4-1 to TRBJ2-2; 8 nucleotides agree with TRBD1. Germline CDR1 and CDR2: MGHRA and YSYEKL. V lost 1 base and J lost 3; bases outside the gene matches: 7. The CDR3 loop spans 17 amino acids. In DNA, the CDR3 is TGCGCCAGCAGCCAAGTAACAGGGGGTATGGACACCGGGGAGCTGTTTTTT. The encoded protein is CASSQVTGGMDTGELFF.

The chain combines TRBV7-9 with TRBJ2-1, with 10 bases fitting TRBD2. Trimming cost V 5 bases and J 4 bases; bases outside gene matches: 5. The CDR3 is made up of 15 amino acids. Germline loops: CDR1 SEHNR, CDR2 FQNEAQ (reference sequence). CDR3 coding DNA: TGTGCCAGCAGCCGCCCTAGCGGGGGTTACAATGAGCAGTTCTTC. Its protein product is CASSRPSGGYNEQFF.

This rearrangement joins TRBV19 to TRBJ2-3, with TRBD2 matching over 8 bases. The CDR3 covers 14 residues. V gave up 6 bases and J gave up 1 base; unmatched junction bases: 3. CDR1 and CDR2 (germline): LNHDA, SQIVND (reference sequence). CDR3 loop: CASRISGGTDTQYF. The CDR3 DNA reads as TGTGCCAGTAGGATTAGCGGGGGCACAGATACGCAGTATTTT.

The rearrangement links TRBV2 to TRBJ1-2; 7 nucleotides match TRBD1. Germline loops: CDR1 SNHLY, CDR2 FYNNEI. V lost 2 bases, J lost 8 bases, and 11 bases stayed unmatched. This CDR3 region has 15 residues. CDR3 nucleotide sequence: TGTGCCAGCAGTGAAAGACAGGGAGCCGGCGGGGGCTACACCTTC. Its translation: CASSERQGAGGGYTF.

The genes are TRBV12-5 and TRBJ2-4; D is perhaps TRBD1 (6 bases). Germline V gene sequence: CDR1 LGHNT, CDR2 FRNRAP. The CDR3 runs 14 residues. Trimming pared 1 base from V and 8 bases from J, leaving 12 bases between. CDR3 loop: CASGLEGHRDIQYF. The CDR3, as DNA: TGTGCTAGTGGTTTGGAGGGACACAGGGACATTCAGTACTTC.

The genes are TRBV3-1 (or the pseudogene TRBV3-2) and TRBJ1-1, with D hard to call. The length of the CDR3 is 13 residues. With 3 bases removed from V and 2 bases from J, the gap between germline ends came to 7 bases. Germline V CDR1 and CDR2: LGHDT, YNNKEL (reference sequence). The CDR3 nucleotides are TGTGCCAGCAGCCAGGACTTCAACACTGAAGCTTTCTTT. Its protein product is CASSQDFNTEAFF.

This chain joins TRBV19 and TRBJ1-1; tentative D call: TRBD1 (6 bases). The CDR3 covers 11 residues. Germline V gives CDR1 LNHDA, CDR2 SQIVND (reference sequence). V was clipped by 5 bases and J by 7 bases, with 8 bases between them. In nucleotides, the CDR3 is TGTGCCAGTAGTTGGGGACATGAAGCTTTCTTT. It translates to CASSWGHEAFF.

As concerns this clone: The same CDR3 is also encoded by other DNA sequences in this sample. The chain carries TRBV5-1 and TRBJ2-3; D call uncertain. CDR1 is SGHRS, CDR2 YFSETQ, per germline. The CDR3 has 12 amino acids. Trimming stripped 0 bases from V and 5 bases from J, with 4 bases between. DNA for the CDR3: TGCGCCAGCAGCTTGGAACTAGATACGCAGTATTTT. It codes for CASSLELDTQYF.

This chain connects TRBV9 to TRBJ1-1; 10 bases line up with TRBD1. The V gene's germline CDR1 is SGDLS and CDR2 YYNGEE. This CDR3 spans 14 amino acids. Germline trimming cut 3 bases from V and 4 bases from J; bases unmatched to any gene: 3. CDR3 residues: CASSARTGGTEAFF. The CDR3 DNA reads as TGTGCCAGCAGCGCCCGGACAGGGGGCACTGAAGCTTTCTTT.

This clone was counted a single time. V is TRBV3-1 (or the pseudogene TRBV3-2) and J is TRBJ2-7, with D possibly being TRBD2 (6 bases). The CDR3 is 15 residues long. The V end lost 0 bases, the J end lost 3 bases, and 12 bases lay between the germline ends. Germline-derived CDR1 and CDR2 are LGHDT and YNNKEL (reference sequence). CDR3 sequence (DNA): TGTGCCAGCAGCCAAGAAGTGACTAGTATCTACGAGCAGTACTTC. This encodes CASSQEVTSIYEQYF.